These 12 T cell receptor beta chains originate from one sample sequenced in a study of cytomegalovirus exposure and HLA in healthy donors. Clones were sequenced by immunoSEQ multiplex PCR, and TCRdb holds only the in-frame ones, with some missing. The repertoire holds 120,000 to 150,000 clones, with roughly 90% as singletons. The sample was PBMCs. The receptors stem from a man between 18 and 35 years old in good health and CMV-seropositive.

The sample holds a few counts of this clone. Other DNA sequences from this sample encode an identical CDR3 as well. The chain is built from TRBV18 and TRBJ2-7, with 7 bases identical to TRBD2. CDR1 is KGHSH and CDR2 is LQKENI in the germline V gene. CDR3 length: 13 amino acids. Trimming cost V 3 bases and J 5 bases; bases outside gene matches: 4. The chain's CDR3 is CASSPPGGNEQYF. The CDR3, as DNA: TGTGCCAGCTCACCCCCGGGAGGTAACGAGCAGTACTTC.

The chain combines TRBV2 with TRBJ2-2, with TRBD2 identical over 7 bases. The CDR3 has 15 amino acids. CDR1 SNHLY and CDR2 FYNNEI come from the germline V gene. V was pared by 6 bases and J by 1 base, with 5 bases of the junction left unmatched. In DNA, the CDR3 is TGTGCCAGCAGGGGGGACTACAAGAACACCGGGGAGCTGTTTTTT. It codes for CASRGDYKNTGELFF.

This chain joins TRBV2 and TRBJ1-1; 7 bases are shared with TRBD1. Germline CDR1 reads SNHLY; CDR2 reads FYNNEI. The CDR3 is 17 amino acids. V lost 4 bases, J lost 2 bases, and 13 bases stayed unmatched. The CDR3 here is CASSGDSFLATNTEAFF. The CDR3 DNA follows: TGTGCCAGCAGTGGGGACAGCTTTCTAGCAACTAACACTGAAGCTTTCTTT.

J is TRBJ2-1 and V is TRBV28; weak D call: TRBD2 (7 bases). V was shortened by 5 bases and J by 11 bases, with 25 bases between the two germline ends. There are 16 residues in the CDR3. Germline values: CDR1 MDHEN, CDR2 SYDVKM. The CDR3 spells CASSPSGASGSPQQFF. Here the CDR3 DNA reads TGTGCCAGCAGTCCTTCGGGGGCTAGCGGATCACCCCAGCAGTTCTTC.

In this sample, this clone turned up once. CDR3 bases: TGTGCCAGCACGCAGAAAGAGACCCAGTACTTC. Its protein is CASTQKETQYF. This chain links TRBV2 with TRBJ2-5; no clear D. The CDR3 extends over 11 amino acids. Germline assignment: CDR1 SNHLY and CDR2 FYNNEI. V was cut by 7 bases and J by 3 bases, with 6 bases left in between.

The rearrangement joins TRBV5-1 to TRBJ2-3; no definite D call. V was trimmed by 3 bases and J by 8 bases, leaving 7 bases between them. CDR3 length: 11 residues. The germline V gene encodes CDR1 SGHRS and CDR2 YFSETQ. This CDR3 is CASSSGGTQYF. The CDR3 DNA sequence: TGCGCCAGCAGCTCCGGTGGTACGCAGTATTTT.

The sample holds a few counts of this clone. This chain links TRBV5-1 with TRBJ1-3; 10 bases line up with TRBD1. V shed 4 bases, J shed 3 bases, and the junction held 4 bases outside the gene matches. Germline-derived CDR1 and CDR2 are SGHRS and YFSETQ. This CDR3 has 15 amino acids. The CDR3, as DNA: TGCGCCAGCAGCAAGGGGACAGGGGTTGGAAACACCATATATTTT. Translating it yields CASSKGTGVGNTIYF.

This rearrangement joins TRBV9 to TRBJ2-1, with 9 bases fitting TRBD1. There are 15 residues in the CDR3. V was clipped by 3 bases and J by 4 bases; unmatched bases: 5. The germline CDR1 and CDR2 sequences are SGDLS and YYNGEE. The CDR3 loop reads CASSAGDRDYNEQFF. CDR3 coding DNA: TGTGCCAGCAGCGCGGGGGACAGGGATTACAATGAGCAGTTCTTC.

The chain recombines TRBV4-1 with TRBJ2-2, with 7 bases identical to TRBD2. V shed 4 bases and J 5 bases; nucleotides not matched to a gene: 4. Germline values: CDR1 MGHRA, CDR2 YSYEKL. The CDR3 extends over 14 amino acids. DNA for the CDR3: TGCGCCAGCAGCCGAACTAGCGTTACCGGGGAGCTGTTTTTT. It encodes CASSRTSVTGELFF.

The V gene is TRBV4-1, the J gene TRBJ1-5; D is possibly TRBD1 (5 bases). In germline, CDR1 is MGHRA, CDR2 YSYEKL. CDR3 length: 14 amino acids. Between the trimmed V and J ends, which lost 3 bases and 1 base, there was a span of 7 bases. The CDR3 DNA reads as TGCGCCAGCAGCCAGCAGGGAAGCAATCAGCCCCAGCATTTT. Translating it yields CASSQQGSNQPQHF.

J is TRBJ2-7 and V is TRBV6-1; a weak D match, TRBD1 (5 bases). Trimming cost V 6 bases and J 0 bases, with 15 bases left between them. Per germline, CDR1 MNHNS and CDR2 SASEGT. The CDR3 has 15 amino acids. CDR3 loop: CASSQRQSFSYEQYF. The CDR3 coding sequence is TGTGCCAGCAGCCAACGACAGAGCTTCTCCTACGAGCAGTACTTC.

The V and J genes are TRBV15 and TRBJ1-1, with 8 bases matching TRBD1. J was trimmed by 2 bases and V by 1 base; bases with no gene match: 6. The CDR3 is made up of 16 amino acids. The germline V gene has CDR1 LNHNV and CDR2 YYDKDF (reference sequence). The CDR3 sequence is CATSRGAQGANTEAFF. The CDR3 DNA sequence: TGTGCCACCAGCAGAGGAGCTCAGGGGGCTAACACTGAAGCTTTCTTT. The full variable domain, completed using reference TRBV15 and TRBJ1-1, is DAMVIQNPRYQVTQFGKPVTLSCSQTLNHNVMYWYQQKSSQAPKLLFHYYDKDFNNEADTPDNFQSRRPNTSFCFLDIRSPGLGDTAMYLCATSRGAQGANTEAFFGQGTRLTVV.